These 20 T cell receptor beta chains originate from one sample sequenced in a study of T cell responses to AZD1222 COVID-19 vaccine. Sequencing was performed with immunoSEQ multiplex PCR; in TCRdb, only in-frame clones are kept and a portion is missing. This sample carries 80,000 to 130,000 clones, around nine tenths of them seen once, and the ten largest clones take about 3%. The sequencing here drew on peripheral blood, taken on day 0 of AZD1222 vaccination. Receptors were obtained from an adult in good health.

The chain employs TRBV2 and TRBJ1-2, with 8 bases matching TRBD1. The CDR3 contains 13 residues. V was pared by 6 bases and J by 2 bases, with 2 bases of the junction left unmatched. Germline V lookup: CDR1 SNHLY, CDR2 FYNNEI. As DNA, the CDR3 is TGTGCCAGCAGCCGACAGGGGAACTATGGCTACACCTTC. It encodes CASSRQGNYGYTF.

The chain joins TRBV28 to TRBJ1-2; 8 nucleotides agree with TRBD1. This CDR3 comprises 14 residues. Germline V gives CDR1 MDHEN, CDR2 SYDVKM. J was trimmed by 2 bases and V by 4 bases; bases with no gene match: 3. The CDR3 sequence: CASSYGQGNYGYTF. The CDR3 DNA is TGTGCCAGCAGTTACGGACAGGGAAACTATGGCTACACCTTC.

This chain uses TRBV29-1 with TRBJ2-2; D is ambiguous. The V gene's germline CDR1 is SQVTM and CDR2 ANQGSEA. The length of the CDR3 is 11 residues. V was clipped by 5 bases and J by 3 bases, with 4 bases between them. DNA of the CDR3: TGCAGCGTTCGTCACACCGGGGAGCTGTTTTTT. Amino acids: CSVRHTGELFF.

For the CDR3, the DNA is TGTGCCAGCAGTCTAAGGGACCCTGCGCGGGATCAGCCCCAGCATTTT. Translation: CASSLRDPARDQPQHF. The chain joins TRBV6-2 or TRBV6-3 to TRBJ1-5, with D possibly matching TRBD1 (5 bases). CDR1 and CDR2 from the germline V gene are MNHEY and SVGEGT. The CDR3 is made up of 16 amino acids. V lost 5 bases and J 5 bases, leaving 19 bases between the germline ends.

This chain connects TRBV4-2 to TRBJ2-1; 7 positions match TRBD2. The CDR3 has 15 residues. With V trimmed by 1 base and J by 5 bases, 5 bases remained unmatched. CDR1 is LGHNA and CDR2 is YNFKEQ in the germline V gene. The CDR3 is CASSQALAANNEQFF. The CDR3 DNA sequence: TGTGCCAGCAGCCAAGCCCTAGCGGCAAACAATGAGCAGTTCTTC.

This clone was picked up one time. The V gene is TRBV19, the J gene TRBJ1-5, with 7 nucleotides matching TRBD1. The CDR3 covers 16 residues. Germline V gene lookup returns CDR1 LNHDA and CDR2 SQIVND (reference sequence). The J segment lost 4 bases and the V segment lost 6 bases, leaving 12 bases of the junction unmatched. CDR3 nucleotides: TGTGCCAGTAGACAATGGGCAGGGGGATTGAATCAGCCCCAGCATTTT. Protein product: CASRQWAGGLNQPQHF.

This clone was recorded once. The J gene is TRBJ1-6, the V gene TRBV10-3; D remains ambiguous. V shed 6 bases and J shed 9 bases, with 9 bases lying between them. There are 12 residues in the CDR3. Looked up from germline, CDR1 is ENHRY and CDR2 is SYGVKD. CDR3 DNA: TGTGCCATCAGCGATTTTGGTTCACCCCTCCACTTT. Amino acid sequence: CAISDFGSPLHF.

The chain joins TRBV16 to TRBJ1-1; maybe TRBD1 (6 bases). The CDR3 spans 11 residues. Germline values: CDR1 KGHSY, CDR2 FQNENV. The V end lost 7 bases, the J end lost 6 bases, and 9 bases lay between the germline ends. The chain's CDR3 is CASTRGSEAFF. CDR3 DNA sequence: TGTGCCAGCACCAGGGGCTCTGAAGCTTTCTTT.

The chain employs TRBV4-2 and TRBJ1-1; TRBD1 is a possible D gene (5 bases). Trimming pared 4 bases from V and 0 bases from J, leaving 12 bases between. The CDR3 has 15 residues. Germline CDR1 reads LGHNA; CDR2 reads YNFKEQ. CDR3 in amino acids: CASSLSRQLNTEAFF. As DNA, the CDR3 is TGTGCCAGCAGCCTTTCAAGACAGCTGAACACTGAAGCTTTCTTT.

Regarding this clone: The DNA is omitted, as the CDR3 cannot be located on it reliably, and the CDR3 follows TCRdb's listing. The chain uses TRBV6-5 and TRBJ2-4; the table assigns TRBD2, which was not confirmed against the DNA. The CDR3 spans 16 residues, counting both ends. Germline CDR1 and CDR2: MNHEY and SVGAGI. The CDR3 reads CASSSSTSGGSSIQYF.

The chain uses TRBV7-2 and TRBJ1-5; 9 positions agree with TRBD1. The CDR3 has 15 amino acids. Germline loops: CDR1 SGHTA, CDR2 FQGNSA. J gave up 2 bases and V 2 bases, and 1 base lay outside the gene matches. The DNA for the CDR3 is TGTGCCAGCAGCTTATGGACAGGGGGCAATCAGCCCCAGCATTTT. Encoded protein: CASSLWTGGNQPQHF.

The chain joins TRBV5-1 to TRBJ2-5; no firm D call. CDR1 and CDR2 (germline): SGHRS, YFSETQ. The CDR3 totals 11 residues. V dropped 5 bases and J dropped 5 bases, with 7 bases sitting between them. The chain's CDR3 is CASRSGETQYF. DNA of the CDR3: TGCGCCAGCAGGAGTGGCGAGACCCAGTACTTC.

The gene calls are TRBV7-3 and TRBJ2-2; the D is unclear. CDR1 SGHTA and CDR2 FQGTGA come from the germline V gene. There are 16 residues in the CDR3. The V and J ends lost 1 base and 0 bases respectively, with 9 bases between them. This CDR3 is CASSLRSGANTGELFF. The CDR3 DNA sequence: TGTGCCAGCAGCTTAAGGTCAGGCGCGAACACCGGGGAGCTGTTTTTT. Filled out from reference TRBV7-3 and TRBJ2-2, the complete variable domain reads GAGVSQTPSNKVTEKGKYVELRCDPISGHTALYWYRQSLGQGPEFLIYFQGTGAADDSGLPNDRFFAVRPEGSVSTLKIQRTERGDSAVYLCASSLRSGANTGELFFGEGSRLTVL.

This chain uses TRBV27 with TRBJ1-5; D is uncertain. This CDR3 is built from 13 residues. The germline V gene encodes CDR1 MNHEY and CDR2 SMNVEV (reference sequence). V lost 0 bases to trimming and J lost 9 bases, with 9 bases between them. CDR3 amino acids: CASSLSGFGPQHF. The CDR3 DNA sequence: TGTGCCAGCAGTTTATCCGGCTTCGGGCCCCAGCATTTT.

The gene calls are TRBV6-2 or TRBV6-3 and TRBJ1-2, with no clear D. The germline CDR1 and CDR2 sequences are MNHEY and SVGEGT. Trimming removed 6 bases at V and 4 bases at J, with 15 bases between. The CDR3 has 14 residues. The CDR3 here is CASSLTGLIYGYTF. Written as DNA, the CDR3 is TGTGCCAGCAGCCTTACGGGTCTGATCTATGGCTACACCTTC.

The chain employs TRBV30 and TRBJ2-1; 7 nucleotides line up with TRBD1. Germline V gene lookup returns CDR1 GTSNPN and CDR2 SVGIG (reference sequence). The CDR3 has 16 residues. With V trimmed by 7 bases and J by 7 bases, 19 bases remained unmatched. CDR3 sequence (DNA): TGTGCCTACCGGACAGGTGGCAGGGGAGCTTTGAATGAGCAGTTCTTC. This gives the protein CAYRTGGRGALNEQFF.

In its sample, this clone was seen a few times. This chain uses TRBV28 with TRBJ1-2; perhaps TRBD1 as D (5 bases). This CDR3 has 15 amino acids. CDR1 and CDR2 (germline): MDHEN, SYDVKM. The V and J ends lost 1 base and 8 bases respectively, with 17 bases between them. CDR3 protein: CASSLSRVGSGGYTF. Written as DNA, the CDR3 is TGTGCCAGCAGTTTATCTCGTGTGGGGTCAGGGGGCTACACCTTC.

The V and J genes are TRBV7-9 and TRBJ2-7; a possible D gene is TRBD1 (6 bases). This CDR3 region has 12 residues. CDR1 and CDR2 from the germline V gene are SEHNR and FQNEAQ (reference sequence). V was pared by 5 bases and J by 4 bases, with 9 bases between. CDR3 sequence: CASSQTGYEQYF. Written as DNA, the CDR3 is TGTGCCAGCAGCCAGACAGGTTACGAGCAGTACTTC.

The genes are TRBV11-3 and TRBJ2-1; 10 bases match TRBD1. Germline trimming cut 0 bases from V and 0 bases from J; bases unmatched to any gene: 2. This CDR3 spans 17 amino acids. CDR1 and CDR2 (germline): SGHNT, YENEEA. The CDR3 here is CASSLDGDRGSYNEQFF. CDR3 sequence (DNA): TGTGCCAGCAGCTTAGATGGGGACAGGGGCTCCTACAATGAGCAGTTCTTC.

Written as DNA, the CDR3 is TGTGCCAGCAGCCAAGGAGGGGGCGAGGGAGATACGCAGTATTTT. Its translation is CASSQGGGEGDTQYF. The V call is TRBV3-1 (or the pseudogene TRBV3-2), the J call TRBJ2-3; 7 bases are shared with TRBD1. This CDR3 spans 15 amino acids. Germline-derived CDR1 and CDR2 are LGHDT and YNNKEL (reference sequence). V trimming: 1 base; J trimming: 5 bases; junction bases outside the gene matches: 6.